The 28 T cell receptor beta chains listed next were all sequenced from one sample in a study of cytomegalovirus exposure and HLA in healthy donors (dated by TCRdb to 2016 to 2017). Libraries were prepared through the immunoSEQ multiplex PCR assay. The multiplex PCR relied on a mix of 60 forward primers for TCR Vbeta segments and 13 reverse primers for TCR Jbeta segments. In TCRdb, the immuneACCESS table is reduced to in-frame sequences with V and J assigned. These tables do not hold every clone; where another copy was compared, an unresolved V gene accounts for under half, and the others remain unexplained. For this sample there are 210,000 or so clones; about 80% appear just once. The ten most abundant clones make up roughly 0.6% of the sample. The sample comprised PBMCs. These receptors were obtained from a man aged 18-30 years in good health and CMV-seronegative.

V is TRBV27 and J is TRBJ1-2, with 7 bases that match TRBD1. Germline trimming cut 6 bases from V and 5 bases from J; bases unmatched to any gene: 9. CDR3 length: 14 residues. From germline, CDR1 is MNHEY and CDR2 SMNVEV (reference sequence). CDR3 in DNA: TGTGCCAGCAGATTCCTGACAGGGAGTTATGGCTACACCTTC. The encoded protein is CASRFLTGSYGYTF.

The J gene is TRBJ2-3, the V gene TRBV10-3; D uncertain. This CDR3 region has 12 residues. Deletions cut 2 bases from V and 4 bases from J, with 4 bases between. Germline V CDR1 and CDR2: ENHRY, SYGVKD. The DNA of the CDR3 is TGTGCCATCAGTGAGGTAGCAGATACGCAGTATTTT. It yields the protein CAISEVADTQYF.

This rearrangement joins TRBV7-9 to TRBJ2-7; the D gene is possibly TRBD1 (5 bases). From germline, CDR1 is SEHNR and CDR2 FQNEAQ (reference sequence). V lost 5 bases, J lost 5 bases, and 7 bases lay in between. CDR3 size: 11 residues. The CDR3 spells CASSRRDEQYF. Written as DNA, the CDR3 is TGTGCCAGCAGCCGCAGGGACGAGCAGTACTTC.

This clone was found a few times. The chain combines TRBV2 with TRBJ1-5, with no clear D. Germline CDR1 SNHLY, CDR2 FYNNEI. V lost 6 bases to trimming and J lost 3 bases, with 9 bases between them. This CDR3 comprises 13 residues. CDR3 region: CASRRAFNQPQHF. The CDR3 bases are TGTGCCAGCAGGAGGGCCTTCAATCAGCCCCAGCATTTT.

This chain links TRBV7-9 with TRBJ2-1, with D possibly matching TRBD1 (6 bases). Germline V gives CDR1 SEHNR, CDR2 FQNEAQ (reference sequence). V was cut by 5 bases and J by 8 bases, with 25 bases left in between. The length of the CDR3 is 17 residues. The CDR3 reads CASSLRGRGLFGDEQFF. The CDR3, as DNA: TGTGCCAGCAGCCTCCGGGGCAGGGGTTTGTTTGGCGATGAGCAGTTCTTC.

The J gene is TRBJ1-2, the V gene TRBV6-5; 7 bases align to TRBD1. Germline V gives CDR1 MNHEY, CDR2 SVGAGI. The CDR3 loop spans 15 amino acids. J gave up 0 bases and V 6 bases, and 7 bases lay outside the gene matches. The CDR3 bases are TGTGCCAGCAGCTCCGGGACAGCTCCTAACTATGGCTACACCTTC. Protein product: CASSSGTAPNYGYTF.

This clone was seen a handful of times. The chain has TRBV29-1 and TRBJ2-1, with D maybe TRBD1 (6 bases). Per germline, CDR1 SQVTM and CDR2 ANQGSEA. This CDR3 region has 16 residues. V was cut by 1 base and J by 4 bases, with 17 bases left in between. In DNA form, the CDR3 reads TGCAGCGTTGAAGGTGGGCAGGGGCAGAGGTACAATGAGCAGTTCTTC. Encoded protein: CSVEGGQGQRYNEQFF.

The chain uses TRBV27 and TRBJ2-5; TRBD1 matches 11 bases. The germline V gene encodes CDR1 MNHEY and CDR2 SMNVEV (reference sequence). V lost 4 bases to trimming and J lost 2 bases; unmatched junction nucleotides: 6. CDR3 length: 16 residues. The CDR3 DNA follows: TGTGCCAGCAGTTCCTGGACAGGGGGCCCTCAAGAGACCCAGTACTTC. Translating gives CASSSWTGGPQETQYF.

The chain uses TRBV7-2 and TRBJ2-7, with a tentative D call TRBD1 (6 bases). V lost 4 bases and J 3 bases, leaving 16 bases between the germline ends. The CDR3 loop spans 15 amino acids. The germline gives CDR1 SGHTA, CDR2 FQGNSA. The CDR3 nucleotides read TGTGCCAGCAGCTACCTTTCAGGGGCCGGCTACGAGCAGTACTTC. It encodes CASSYLSGAGYEQYF.

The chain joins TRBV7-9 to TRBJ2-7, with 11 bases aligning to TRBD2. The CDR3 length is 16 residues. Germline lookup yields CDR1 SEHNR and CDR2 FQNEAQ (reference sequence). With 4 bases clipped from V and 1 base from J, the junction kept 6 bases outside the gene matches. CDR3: CASSSRTSGLSYEQYF. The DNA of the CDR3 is TGTGCCAGCAGCTCGAGGACTAGCGGGTTATCCTACGAGCAGTACTTC.

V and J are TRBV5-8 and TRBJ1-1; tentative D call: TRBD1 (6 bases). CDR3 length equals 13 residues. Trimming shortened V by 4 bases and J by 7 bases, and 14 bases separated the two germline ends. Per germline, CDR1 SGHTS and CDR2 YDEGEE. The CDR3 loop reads CASSLRDNVEAFF. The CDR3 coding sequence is TGTGCCAGCAGCCTCCGGGACAACGTTGAAGCTTTCTTT.

The CDR3 reads CATRVLGGKLFF. Here the CDR3 DNA reads TGTGCCACTCGCGTTCTGGGGGGAAAACTGTTTTTT. The J gene is TRBJ1-4, the V gene TRBV19; D possibly corresponds to TRBD1 (5 bases). V dropped 10 bases and J dropped 10 bases, with 16 bases sitting between them. This CDR3 is 12 amino acids long. Looked up from germline, CDR1 is LNHDA and CDR2 is SQIVND (reference sequence).

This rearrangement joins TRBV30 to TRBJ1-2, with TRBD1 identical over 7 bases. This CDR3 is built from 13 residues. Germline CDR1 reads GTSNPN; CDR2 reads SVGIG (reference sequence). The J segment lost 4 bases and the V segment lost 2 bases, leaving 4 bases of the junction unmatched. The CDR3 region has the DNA TGTGCCTGGAGTTCCGGGACAGTCTATGGCTACACCTTC. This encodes CAWSSGTVYGYTF.

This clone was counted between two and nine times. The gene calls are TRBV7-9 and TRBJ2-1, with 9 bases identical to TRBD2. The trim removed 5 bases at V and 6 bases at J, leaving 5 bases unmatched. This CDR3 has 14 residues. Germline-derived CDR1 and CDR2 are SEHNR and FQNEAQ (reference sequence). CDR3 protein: CASSPRAGGNEQFF. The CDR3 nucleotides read TGTGCCAGCAGCCCCCGAGCGGGAGGCAATGAGCAGTTCTTC.

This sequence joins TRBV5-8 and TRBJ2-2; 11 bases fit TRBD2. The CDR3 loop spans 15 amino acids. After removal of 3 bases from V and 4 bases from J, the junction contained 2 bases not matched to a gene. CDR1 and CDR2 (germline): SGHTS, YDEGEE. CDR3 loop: CASSSGLAVTGELFF. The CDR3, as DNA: TGTGCCAGCAGCTCGGGACTAGCGGTCACCGGGGAGCTGTTTTTT.

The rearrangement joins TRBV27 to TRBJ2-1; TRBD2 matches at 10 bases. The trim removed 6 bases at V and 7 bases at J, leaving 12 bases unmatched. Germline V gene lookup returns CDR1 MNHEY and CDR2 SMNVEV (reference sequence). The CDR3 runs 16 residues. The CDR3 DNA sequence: TGTGCCAGCAGACCCCCCCTAGCGGGAGAAAGGAATGAGCAGTTCTTC. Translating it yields CASRPPLAGERNEQFF.

The DNA of the CDR3 is TGTGCCAGTAGTACACGGGACAGGGGCAGCGAGCAGTACTTC. Residues: CASSTRDRGSEQYF. The rearrangement links TRBV19 to TRBJ2-7, with 10 bases aligning to TRBD1. The CDR3 runs 14 residues. Germline V CDR1 and CDR2: LNHDA, SQIVND (reference sequence). V dropped 4 bases and J dropped 6; count of bases not matched to a gene: 6.

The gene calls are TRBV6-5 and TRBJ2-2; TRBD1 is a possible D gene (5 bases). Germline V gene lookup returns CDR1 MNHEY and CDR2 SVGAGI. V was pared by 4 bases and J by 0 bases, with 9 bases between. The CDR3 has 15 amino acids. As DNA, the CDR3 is TGTGCCAGCAGTTGGGCAGGGTCGAACACCGGGGAGCTGTTTTTT. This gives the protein CASSWAGSNTGELFF.

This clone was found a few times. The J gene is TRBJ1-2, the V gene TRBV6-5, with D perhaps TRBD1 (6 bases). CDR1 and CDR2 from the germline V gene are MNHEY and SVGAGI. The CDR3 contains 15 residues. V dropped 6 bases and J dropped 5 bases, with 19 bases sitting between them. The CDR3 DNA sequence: TGTGCCAGCAGCCTAAGGCCGGGGGGCGGGTATGGCTACACCTTC. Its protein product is CASSLRPGGGYGYTF.

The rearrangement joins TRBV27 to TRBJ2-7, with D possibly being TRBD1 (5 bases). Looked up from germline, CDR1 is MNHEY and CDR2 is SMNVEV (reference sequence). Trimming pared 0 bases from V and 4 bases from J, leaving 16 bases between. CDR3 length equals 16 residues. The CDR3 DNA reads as TGTGCCAGCAGTTTATCGTTTCTCCCAGGGTCATACGAGCAGTACTTC. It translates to CASSLSFLPGSYEQYF.

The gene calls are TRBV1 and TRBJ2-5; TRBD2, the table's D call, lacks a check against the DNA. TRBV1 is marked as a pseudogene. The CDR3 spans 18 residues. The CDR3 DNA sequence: TGCACCAGCAGCCAAAGCCAACTAGTCCCGGCCCACCAAGAGACCCAGTACTTC. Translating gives CTSSQSQLVPAHQETQYF.

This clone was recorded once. This chain's CDR3 is CSVEGGTGYEQYF. CDR3 DNA: TGCAGCGTTGAAGGCGGGACCGGGTACGAGCAGTACTTC. V and J are TRBV29-1 and TRBJ2-7; D perhaps matches TRBD2 (6 bases). Trimming cost V 1 base and J 4 bases, with 11 bases left between them. The CDR3 runs 13 residues. Germline values: CDR1 SQVTM, CDR2 ANQGSEA.

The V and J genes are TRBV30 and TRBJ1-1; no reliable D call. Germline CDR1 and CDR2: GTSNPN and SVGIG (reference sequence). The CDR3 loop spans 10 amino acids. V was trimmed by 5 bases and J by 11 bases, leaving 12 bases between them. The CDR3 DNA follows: TGTGCCTGGGGGCCCCCATTGGCTTTCTTT. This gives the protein CAWGPPLAFF. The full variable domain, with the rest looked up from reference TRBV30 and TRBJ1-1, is SQTIHQWPATLVQPVGSPLSLECTVEGTSNPNLYWYRQAAGRGLQLLFYSVGIGQISSEVPQNLSASRPQDRQFILSSKKLLLSDSGFYLCAWGPPLAFFGQGTRLTVV.

This CDR3 reads CASSLGAQNTEAFF. In DNA form, the CDR3 reads TGTGCCAGCAGTCTAGGGGCTCAGAACACTGAAGCTTTCTTT. The genes are TRBV28 and TRBJ1-1; D perhaps matches TRBD1 (5 bases). V shed 5 bases and J shed 1 base, with 11 bases lying between them. CDR1 is MDHEN and CDR2 is SYDVKM in the germline V gene. CDR3 length: 14 amino acids.

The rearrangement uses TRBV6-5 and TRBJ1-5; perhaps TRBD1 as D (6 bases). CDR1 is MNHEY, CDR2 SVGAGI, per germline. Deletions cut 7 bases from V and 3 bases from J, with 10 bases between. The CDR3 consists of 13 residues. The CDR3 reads CASTPGHNQPQHF. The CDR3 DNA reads TGTGCCAGCACCCCGGGACACAATCAGCCCCAGCATTTT.

CDR3 sequence: CASSSGQGVTEAFF. The CDR3 region has the DNA TGTGCCAGCAGTTCGGGACAGGGCGTAACTGAAGCTTTCTTT. This sequence joins TRBV6-5 and TRBJ1-1; 9 positions agree with TRBD1. The length of the CDR3 is 14 residues. The germline gives CDR1 MNHEY, CDR2 SVGAGI. Trimming cost V 4 bases and J 5 bases; bases outside gene matches: 5.

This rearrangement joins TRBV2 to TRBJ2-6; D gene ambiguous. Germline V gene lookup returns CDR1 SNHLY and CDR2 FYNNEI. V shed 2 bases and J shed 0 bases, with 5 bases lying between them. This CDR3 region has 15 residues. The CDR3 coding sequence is TGTGCCAGCAGTGAACAATTCTCTGGGGCCAACGTCCTGACTTTC. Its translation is CASSEQFSGANVLTF.

The CDR3 nucleotides read TGTGCCAGCAGCTATGAGACAGGGGGCACTAATGAAAAACTGTTTTTT. This codes for CASSYETGGTNEKLFF. This chain joins TRBV5-4 and TRBJ1-4, with 10 bases matching TRBD1. The V gene's germline CDR1 is SGHNT and CDR2 YYREEE (reference sequence). The CDR3 length is 16 residues. V shed 3 bases and J 2 bases; nucleotides not matched to a gene: 4.